Presented here are 21 T cell receptor beta chains from one specimen sequenced in a study of shared clonotypes between healthy human individuals. Assay: immunoSEQ multiplex PCR; the TCRdb copy retains only in-frame clones and omits some. The table has 1,400,000 or so clones, roughly 98.5% seen once. Source material: naive CD4+ T cells sorted from blood. The subset was: CD45RA+ positively selected. Receptors were obtained from a man under 40 in good health.

The chain joins TRBV7-2 to TRBJ2-5, with TRBD1 as a possible D gene (5 bases). The germline V gene encodes CDR1 SGHTA and CDR2 FQGNSA. Trimming took off 4 bases at V and 6 bases at J, with 24 bases between the two ends. This CDR3 spans 17 amino acids. CDR3 coding DNA: TGTGCCAGCAGCTCCTTTAGAGGCCTGGACAAGGGAAAGACCCAGTACTTC. Protein sequence: CASSSFRGLDKGKTQYF.

V usage is TRBV5-4 and J usage is TRBJ2-2, with D unclear. Trimming took 1 base from V and 4 from J, leaving 11 bases between them. The germline gives CDR1 SGHNT, CDR2 YYREEE (reference sequence). The CDR3 consists of 15 residues. CDR3 nucleotides: TGTGCCAGCAGCTTGAAATCCCAGATCACCGGGGAGCTGTTTTTT. Translating gives CASSLKSQITGELFF.

The V gene is TRBV27, the J gene TRBJ2-2; TRBD1 matches 7 bases. Trimming removed 5 bases from V and 9 bases from J; junction bases left unmatched: 9. The CDR3 is 14 residues long. Germline V gene lookup returns CDR1 MNHEY and CDR2 SMNVEV (reference sequence). The CDR3 DNA reads TGTGCCAGCAGTAGAGACAGGGACCTCTGGGAGCTGTTTTTT. This encodes CASSRDRDLWELFF.

The chain recombines TRBV5-1 with TRBJ2-2, with D possibly matching TRBD1 (6 bases). The CDR3 consists of 15 residues. Germline lookup yields CDR1 SGHRS and CDR2 YFSETQ. The V gene lost 1 base and the J gene lost 1 base, with 8 bases spanning the gap. The CDR3 loop reads CASSLQTGNTGELFF. The DNA for the CDR3 is TGCGCCAGCAGCTTGCAGACAGGGAACACCGGGGAGCTGTTTTTT.

This chain uses TRBV19 with TRBJ1-2; 7 nucleotides match TRBD1. Germline V gene lookup returns CDR1 LNHDA and CDR2 SQIVND (reference sequence). The CDR3 length is 15 residues. J gave up 8 bases and V 6 bases, and 15 bases lay outside the gene matches. The chain's CDR3 is CASRQGNVRREGYTF. CDR3 coding DNA: TGTGCCAGTAGACAGGGGAACGTCCGGCGGGAGGGCTACACCTTC.

This sequence joins TRBV7-9 and TRBJ1-2; TRBD1 is a possible D gene (5 bases). Germline V gene sequence: CDR1 SEHNR, CDR2 FQNEAQ (reference sequence). The CDR3 has 13 residues. The V and J ends lost 5 bases and 5 bases respectively, with 12 bases between them. CDR3 in DNA: TGTGCCAGCAGCCCAACGGGGCAGTATGGCTACACCTTC. This translates into CASSPTGQYGYTF.

The chain employs TRBV6-1 and TRBJ2-7, with TRBD1 matching over 9 bases. CDR1 and CDR2 (germline): MNHNS, SASEGT. The trim removed 5 bases at V and 4 bases at J, leaving 6 bases unmatched. The CDR3 totals 14 residues. CDR3 loop: CASSLGQGIYEQYF. The CDR3, as DNA: TGTGCCAGCAGTCTAGGACAGGGGATATACGAGCAGTACTTC.

V and J are TRBV5-8 and TRBJ1-4; TRBD1 aligns across 9 bases. The CDR3 is 13 residues long. Germline V gene data show CDR1 as SGHTS and CDR2 as YDEGEE. The CDR3 nucleotides are TGTGCTAACAGGGGGCTTGGGGATGAAAAACTGTTTTTT. Its translation is CANRGLGDEKLFF.

J is TRBJ2-1 and V is TRBV27; TRBD2 aligns across 10 bases. The CDR3 runs to 16 residues. The germline V gene has CDR1 MNHEY and CDR2 SMNVEV (reference sequence). Trimming removed 2 bases from V and 8 bases from J; junction bases left unmatched: 9. The CDR3 nucleotides are TGTGCCAGCAGTTTAACACTAGCGGGAAGCTTCGATGAGCAGTTCTTC. Protein: CASSLTLAGSFDEQFF.

With regard to this clone: The same CDR3 is also encoded by other DNA sequences in this sample. V gene TRBV7-9 combines with J gene TRBJ2-2, with no clear D. The CDR3 covers 12 residues. CDR1 is SEHNR, CDR2 FQNEAQ, per germline (reference sequence). V was cut by 1 base and J by 5 bases, with 2 bases left in between. CDR3 loop: CASSLGTGELFF. CDR3 coding DNA: TGTGCCAGCAGCTTAGGGACCGGGGAGCTGTTTTTT.

The chain recombines TRBV11-2 with TRBJ2-5, with 7 bases fitting TRBD1. The CDR3 loop spans 15 amino acids. Looked up from germline, CDR1 is SGHAT and CDR2 is FQNNGV. Germline trimming cut 5 bases from V and 0 bases from J; bases unmatched to any gene: 6. The CDR3 bases are TGTGCCAGCAGCCGGGGACAGATAAACCAAGAGACCCAGTACTTC. This encodes CASSRGQINQETQYF.

The V and J genes are TRBV29-1 and TRBJ1-1, with D possibly being TRBD1 (5 bases). This CDR3 has 13 residues. Germline CDR1 and CDR2: SQVTM and ANQGSEA. The V gene lost 7 bases and the J gene lost 4 bases, with 16 bases spanning the gap. CDR3 nucleotides: TGCAGCGGCTGGGATAGGGGAGGCACTGAAGCTTTCTTT. Residues: CSGWDRGGTEAFF.

The V and J genes are TRBV28 and TRBJ1-2, with 9 bases aligning to TRBD1. Germline CDR1 and CDR2: MDHEN and SYDVKM. The CDR3 has 15 residues. The J segment lost 1 base and the V segment lost 6 bases, leaving 6 bases of the junction unmatched. The CDR3 spells CASRLTGGFNYGYTF. The CDR3, as DNA: TGTGCCAGCAGGCTAACAGGGGGCTTTAACTATGGCTACACCTTC.

The genes are TRBV25-1 and TRBJ1-4; D not certain. The V gene's germline CDR1 is MGHDK and CDR2 SYGVNS. The CDR3 runs to 14 residues. The ends were cut back, 4 bases at V and 6 bases at J, with 12 bases in the middle. The CDR3, as DNA: TGTGCCAGCAGTGGACCCCTCCCAGATGAAAAACTGTTTTTT. Its translation: CASSGPLPDEKLFF.

This clone was recorded only once. The chain is built from TRBV7-9 and TRBJ2-1; D is perhaps TRBD1 (6 bases). V was clipped by 3 bases and J by 6 bases, with 21 bases between them. The germline V gene encodes CDR1 SEHNR and CDR2 FQNEAQ (reference sequence). This CDR3 contains 17 residues. In DNA form, the CDR3 reads TGTGCCAGCAGCTTCAGCCAGGGTTTGGCCAGGGGCAATGAGCAGTTCTTC. Protein: CASSFSQGLARGNEQFF.

The chain links TRBV4-3 to TRBJ2-5, with 12 bases lining up with TRBD2. Germline V gene data show CDR1 as LGHNA and CDR2 as YSLEER. This CDR3 comprises 15 residues. The junction had 2 bases not matched to a gene; V was cut back by 4 bases and J by 2 bases. CDR3 DNA sequence: TGCGCCAGCAGCCGGACTAGCGGGGTACAAGAGACCCAGTACTTC. It yields the protein CASSRTSGVQETQYF.

V gene TRBV20-1 combines with J gene TRBJ2-7; D remains ambiguous. This CDR3 region has 11 residues. Germline loops: CDR1 DFQATT, CDR2 SNEGSKA (reference sequence). The V end was cut by 0 bases, the J end by 6 bases, with 6 bases between. The CDR3: CSAREKGEQYF. CDR3 coding DNA: TGCAGTGCTAGAGAGAAAGGCGAGCAGTACTTC.

The chain carries TRBV6-5 and TRBJ2-1; D is uncertain. Germline V lookup: CDR1 MNHEY, CDR2 SVGAGI. Trimming stripped 6 bases from V and 10 bases from J, with 4 bases between. This CDR3 is 9 amino acids long. DNA for the CDR3: TGTGCCAGCAGAGGGGAGCAGTTCTTC. This encodes CASRGEQFF.

This chain connects TRBV11-3 to TRBJ2-2; 8 bases match TRBD1. With 6 bases clipped from V and 2 bases from J, the junction kept 2 bases outside the gene matches. The CDR3 runs to 14 residues. CDR1 and CDR2 (germline): SGHNT, YENEEA. The CDR3 region is CASRDRENTGELFF. CDR3 sequence (DNA): TGTGCCAGCAGGGACAGGGAAAACACCGGGGAGCTGTTTTTT.

The CDR3 sequence is CASSILSSGGAFF. The CDR3 bases are TGTGCCAGTAGTATATTAAGTTCGGGTGGCGCTTTCTTT. The chain recombines TRBV19 with TRBJ1-1; D unclear. Trimming shortened V by 2 bases and J by 11 bases, and 15 bases separated the two germline ends. Germline V gives CDR1 LNHDA, CDR2 SQIVND (reference sequence). The CDR3 is 13 amino acids.

V is TRBV2 and J is TRBJ2-7, with TRBD2 matching 9 bases. The CDR3 extends over 13 amino acids. V was pared by 8 bases and J by 6 bases, with 8 bases of the junction left unmatched. Germline V CDR1 and CDR2: SNHLY, FYNNEI. CDR3 DNA: TGTGCCAGCGTGGGACTAGCATCCCTCGAGCAGTACTTC. As protein: CASVGLASLEQYF.